These T cell receptor beta chains were read from a single sample in a study of blood T cell repertoires in COVID-19. TCRdb keeps only in-frame clones here, not all; method: immunoSEQ multiplex PCR. The table has around 47,000 clones, 88% seen once. Material for sequencing was peripheral blood. Receptors were obtained from a man aged 45 to 65 with active COVID-19. The CDR3 runs from the conserved cysteine through the conserved F or W. A D gene is named only where the DNA matches it firmly. Clone sizes are given selectively: once, few, many, or a class where the clone is expanded.

j_call	v_call	clone_size	d_call	cdr3_nt	cdr3_aa
TRBJ2-7	TRBV25-1	-	TRBD1	TGTGCCAGCAGACTCGGGGGACAGGGGACAGAGCAGTACTTC	CASRLGGQGTEQYF
TRBJ1-1	TRBV19	-	-	TGTGCCAGTAGGGGGGGGCAGGGATGGGACACTGAAGCTTTCTTT	CASRGGQGWDTEAFF
TRBJ1-5	TRBV19	-	-	TGTGCCAGTAATGGACAATATAGCAATCAGCCCCAGCATTTT	CASNGQYSNQPQHF
TRBJ1-6	TRBV5-4	-	-	TGTGCCAGCAGCTTAGGGGGGGCGTCCTATAATTCACCCCTCCACTTT	CASSLGGASYNSPLHF
TRBJ1-5	TRBV12-1	-	-	TGTGCCAGCAGCTTTGAGAACCCAGCGGACAGGGAAAATCAGCCCCAGCATTTT	CASSFENPADRENQPQHF
TRBJ1-2	TRBV7-6	medium-sized	-	TGTGCCAGCAGCTTAGGGGCAGACAACAATGATGATGGCTACACCTTC	CASSLGADNNDDGYTF
TRBJ2-1	TRBV29-1	-	TRBD1	TGCAGCGTTGTGACAGGGGGCTTGGGTGAGCAGTTCTTC	CSVVTGGLGEQFF
TRBJ2-5	TRBV3-1/TRBV3-2	-	TRBD2	TGTGCCAGCAGCCAAGATTCCCGGGGACTAGCGGGAGCACAAGAGACCCAGTACTTC	CASSQDSRGLAGAQETQYF
TRBJ1-5	TRBV7-9	-	-	TGTGCCAGCAGCGCTGGGGGGGGGTCGCAGCCCCAGCATTTT	CASSAGGGSQPQHF
TRBJ1-4	TRBV5-4	-	-	TGTGCCAGCAGCTTTGACAATTCTAATGAAAAACTGTTTTTT	CASSFDNSNEKLFF
TRBJ1-2	TRBV18	once	TRBD1	TGTGCCAGCTCACCAGAGGGACAGGGGGCTGGTGGCTACACCTTC	CASSPEGQGAGGYTF
TRBJ2-3	TRBV28	-	TRBD2	TGTGCCAGCAGTTTATCGGGGACGGGAGGGCCAGATACGCAGTATTTT	CASSLSGTGGPDTQYF
TRBJ1-5	TRBV6-2/TRBV6-3	-	-	TGTGCCAGCAGTTACTACAGCTATAGCAATCAGCCCCAGCATTTT	CASSYYSYSNQPQHF
TRBJ2-3	TRBV2	-	TRBD1	TGTGCCAGCACAGACAGGGCATCGGGCCCAGATACGCAGTATTTT	CASTDRASGPDTQYF
TRBJ1-4	TRBV5-1	-	-	TGCGCCAGCAGCTTGGGAGGAGGGCGAGGAGAAAAACTGTTTTTT	CASSLGGGRGEKLFF
TRBJ2-7	TRBV3-1/TRBV3-2	-	TRBD1	TGTGCCAGCAGCCAAGATAGGGGGCTTGGTGAGCAGTACTTC	CASSQDRGLGEQYF
TRBJ2-3	TRBV19	-	-	TGTGCCAGTAGTATAGCCCGTACGCAGTATTTT	CASSIARTQYF
TRBJ2-2	TRBV1	-	-	TGCACCAGCAGCCAAGATCGACTATTCGGGGAGCTGTTTTTT	CTSSQDRLFGELFF
TRBJ2-7	TRBV24-1	-	TRBD2	TGTGCCACCAGTGACGACTCCGGGACTAGCGCCTACGAGCAGTACTTC	CATSDDSGTSAYEQYF
TRBJ1-2	TRBV6-2/TRBV6-3	-	TRBD1	TGTGCCAGCAGCGACAGGGGCTATGGCTACACCTTC	CASSDRGYGYTF
TRBJ2-1	TRBV4-2	-	TRBD2	TGTGCCAGCAGCCAGCGGCGGGGGAGCAATGAGCAGTTCTTC	CASSQRRGSNEQFF
TRBJ2-2	TRBV6-6	-	-	TGTGCCAGCACTGCAAGAGCACGGACCGGGGAGCTGTTTTTT	CASTARARTGELFF
TRBJ2-7	TRBV6-5	-	-	TGTGCCAGCACCAGGGAATTCTACGAGCAGTACTTC	CASTREFYEQYF
TRBJ1-6	TRBV19	-	TRBD1	TGTGCCAGTAGTTCCGGGACAGAGGCCTTTTTTTATAATTCACCCCTCCACTTT	CASSSGTEAFFYNSPLHF
TRBJ1-2	TRBV14	-	TRBD1	TGTGCCAGCAGCCAAGATAGGGGACAGATTAGCGGCTACACCTTC	CASSQDRGQISGYTF
TRBJ1-1	TRBV10-3	-	TRBD1	TGTGCCATCAGTGGGACCGACAGGGACACTGAAGCTTTCTTT	CAISGTDRDTEAFF
TRBJ2-1	TRBV6-5	-	-	TGTGCCAGCGCGCGGTCCAACAATGAGCAGTTCTTC	CASARSNNEQFF
TRBJ2-2	TRBV19	-	-	TGTGCCAGTAGTATGCGCGGGTTCCGGGGCACCGGGGAGCTGTTTTTT	CASSMRGFRGTGELFF
TRBJ1-1	TRBV7-9	-	TRBD1	TGTGCCAGCAGCCCGACAGGGGGTAGAGGTGAAGCTTTCTTT	CASSPTGGRGEAFF
TRBJ2-7	TRBV19	-	-	TGTGCCAGTACCCTCAGGGGAAAGGCCTACGAGCAGTACTTC	CASTLRGKAYEQYF
TRBJ2-7	TRBV7-5	-	-	TGTGTCAGAAGCTTACCGGGACTAGCGGGAACGGGTGCCTACGAGCAGTACTTC	CVRSLPGLAGTGAYEQYF
TRBJ2-4	TRBV19	-	TRBD2	TGTGCCAGTAGTGTGACTAGCGCATTAGCCAAAAACATTCAGTACTTC	CASSVTSALAKNIQYF
TRBJ2-3	TRBV2	few	-	TGTGCCAGCAGTGAATTGCGGGATACGCAGTATTTT	CASSELRDTQYF
TRBJ2-3	TRBV6-6	-	TRBD1	TGTGCCAGCAGCCCCGGGACAGGGGGCACAGATACGCAGTATTTT	CASSPGTGGTDTQYF
TRBJ2-7	TRBV5-1	-	-	TGCGCCAGCAGCGTAAACCAGGGGTCCTCCTACGAGCAGTACTTC	CASSVNQGSSYEQYF
TRBJ2-1	TRBV4-3	few	TRBD2	TGCGCCAGCAGCCAAGCGTACGTGGCTAGCGGGAGATACAATGAGCAGTTCTTC	CASSQAYVASGRYNEQFF
TRBJ1-2	TRBV27	-	-	TGTGCCACCCGGGGGGACCCTCCGGGCTACACCTTC	CATRGDPPGYTF
TRBJ2-1	TRBV3-1/TRBV3-2	-	TRBD2	TGTGCCAGCAGCCAAGATCACACAGCGGGAGTATTGGGCGAGCAGTTCTTC	CASSQDHTAGVLGEQFF
TRBJ2-1	TRBV30	-	TRBD1	TGTGCCTGGGAAGGGGACAGGGGTAGGAATGAGCAGTTCTTC	CAWEGDRGRNEQFF
TRBJ1-2	TRBV10-1	once	TRBD1	TGCGCCAGCAGTGATATTTGGACAGGGCCGAACTATGGCTACACCTTC	CASSDIWTGPNYGYTF
TRBJ2-2	TRBV9	few	-	TGTGCCAGCAGCGTAGATGCGGACACCGGGGAGCTGTTTTTT	CASSVDADTGELFF
TRBJ1-2	TRBV6-2/TRBV6-3	-	TRBD1	TGTGCCAGCAGTTCGCAGACAGGGGCCTATGGCTACACCTTC	CASSSQTGAYGYTF
TRBJ1-2	TRBV28	-	TRBD1	TGTGCCAGCACCTCGGACAGGGGGAGGTATGGCTACACCTTC	CASTSDRGRYGYTF
TRBJ2-5	TRBV2	-	-	TGTGCCAGCAGTGAAGGGGCCCGGGGGCTAGCGGAGGGGCAAGAGACCCAGTACTTC	CASSEGARGLAEGQETQYF
TRBJ2-5	TRBV23-1	-	TRBD1	TGCGCCAGCAGTCGGGGACAGGGAGCCTGGCAAGAGACCCAGTACTTC	CASSRGQGAWQETQYF
TRBJ1-5	TRBV18	-	TRBD1	TGTGCCAGCTCACTAGACAGGGACCGAGGTCAGCCCCAGCATTTT	CASSLDRDRGQPQHF
TRBJ1-5	TRBV6-2/TRBV6-3	-	-	TGTGCCAGCAGTTACCCCATCAAGCCCCAGCATTTT	CASSYPIKPQHF